Listed here are 2 T cell receptor beta chains from one sample, sequenced in a study of blood T cell repertoires in COVID-19. Profiled with immunoSEQ multiplex PCR; TCRdb holds only in-frame clones, not every one. The sample consists of about 300,000 clones, about 84% of them appearing once. Sequencing was performed on peripheral blood. Receptor source: a woman between 45 and 65 years old with acute or convalescent COVID-19.

V is TRBV24-1 and J is TRBJ1-1; 10 nucleotides line up with TRBD1. After removal of 7 bases from V and 3 bases from J, the junction contained 1 base not matched to a gene. The germline gives CDR1 KGHDR, CDR2 SFDVKD. This CDR3 comprises 13 residues. CDR3 DNA sequence: TGTGCCACCAGAGACAGGGGGCACACTGAAGCTTTCTTT. Its translation: CATRDRGHTEAFF.

The chain combines TRBV24-1 with TRBJ2-7, with D possibly being TRBD2 (5 bases). Germline CDR1 is KGHDR and CDR2 is SFDVKD. The ends were cut back, 4 bases at V and 4 bases at J, with 16 bases in the middle. CDR3 length: 15 amino acids. The CDR3 DNA reads as TGTGCCACCAGTGAGATTCTAGCTGATGTATACGAGCAGTACTTC. Translation: CATSEILADVYEQYF.